This entry describes one T cell receptor (beta chain). As yet, its antigen is unknown. The data were obtained in a study of OX40 agonist ivuxolimab in advanced cancers. The method was immunoSEQ multiplex PCR; TCRdb's version includes in-frame clones alone and lacks a portion of them. The data hold about 58,000 clones, with 70% to 90% observed a single time. The CDR3 runs 15 residues. V lost 5 bases and J lost 4; bases outside the gene matches: 10. Germline CDR1 reads SNHLY; CDR2 reads FYNNEI. General study points: CD8+ T cells averaged more expanded clones than CD4+. Circulating CD4+ and CD8+ T cells showed clonal expansion by week 6 at 0.1 to 3.0 mg/kg.

Autoimmune disease history or systemic immunosuppression meant exclusion. Blood got drawn at baseline, again on cycle 4 day 1, and then on cycle 7 day 1. The chain joins TRBV2 to TRBJ1-1; 7 nucleotides line up with TRBD1. The sequence derives from an adult with an advanced solid tumor such as melanoma, head and neck, liver or kidney cancer. Sequencing used CD4+ or CD8+ T cells sorted from blood, obtained in a trial of the OX40 agonist ivuxolimab. CDR3: CASSPRQGRGTEAFF. Here the CDR3 DNA reads TGTGCCAGCAGTCCCCGACAGGGTCGGGGCACTGAAGCTTTCTTT.